The 13 T cell receptor beta chains in this list originate from one sample, sequenced in a study of T-cell reconstitution after alpha-beta-depleted transplantation in children. Construction of the TCRbeta library involved unique molecular identifiers. TCRdb re-derived calls from the PCR reads in MiXCR, one entry per CDR3 protein. The sample carries approximately 290,000 distinct CDR3 sequences, approximately 10% recorded once. The sequencing here drew on peripheral blood, taken 180 days after TCRalphabeta/CD19-depleted stem cell transplant. Receptors originate from a male patient aged 2-15 years who had a stem cell transplant for chronic granulomatous disease, so the T cells may come from the graft donor.

This clonotype was observed at least ten times. The chain recombines TRBV28 with TRBJ2-3, with 7 bases lining up with TRBD1. This CDR3 has 14 residues. CDR1 MDHEN and CDR2 SYDVKM come from the germline V gene. Trimming at V came to 3 bases and at J to 6 bases, leaving 6 bases not matched to a gene. The CDR3 protein is CASSFAARGDTQYF. The DNA for the CDR3 is TGTGCCAGCAGTTTTGCGGCCAGGGGGGATACGCAGTATTTT.

This clonotype was counted at least ten times. The V gene is TRBV20-1, the J gene TRBJ2-3; 10 nucleotides align to TRBD2. From germline, CDR1 is DFQATT and CDR2 SNEGSKA (reference sequence). The CDR3 is 16 residues long. J gave up 2 bases and V 5 bases, and 10 bases lay outside the gene matches. CDR3: CSADDLAGDNTDTQYF. The CDR3 region has the DNA TGCAGTGCTGATGACCTAGCGGGAGACAACACAGATACGCAGTATTTT.

With respect to this clonotype: A much larger clone is a single base away; this may be a read error. The rearrangement joins TRBV19 to TRBJ2-1, with D perhaps assigned TRBD1 or TRBD2 (5 bases each). Germline CDR1 is LNHDA and CDR2 is SQIVND (reference sequence). The CDR3 contains 15 residues. This CDR3 reads CASRPPGRRYNKQFF. For the CDR3, the DNA is TGTGCCAGTAGGCCACCGGGACGGAGGTACAATAAGCAGTTCTTC.

This chain links TRBV19 with TRBJ2-7; 8 nucleotides align to TRBD2. CDR3 length: 15 amino acids. J lost 0 bases, V lost 3 bases, and 4 bases had no gene match. CDR1 is LNHDA and CDR2 is SQIVND in the germline V gene (reference sequence). Here the CDR3 reads CASSIVSGGSYEQYF. The DNA for the CDR3 is TGTGCCAGTAGTATCGTAAGCGGGGGCTCCTACGAGCAGTACTTC.

Ten or more counts support this clonotype. The chain carries TRBV15 and TRBJ2-4; D gene ambiguous. Between the trimmed V and J ends, which lost 5 bases and 2 bases, there was a span of 10 bases. CDR3 length equals 14 residues. CDR1 and CDR2 from the germline V gene are LNHNV and YYDKDF (reference sequence). The CDR3 protein is CATSSQFPKNIQYF. The CDR3 DNA follows: TGTGCCACCAGCTCCCAGTTCCCCAAAAACATTCAGTACTTC.

With regard to this clonotype: A read error may produce the germline difference seen at one junction end. The rearrangement links TRBV7-2 to TRBJ2-1; TRBD2 matches at 9 bases. The CDR3 length is 15 residues. Germline assignment: CDR1 SGHTA and CDR2 FQGNSA. CDR3 bases: TGTCCCAGCAGCTTCGCGGGAGGGACCTACAATGAGCAGTTCTTC. This encodes CPSSFAGGTYNEQFF. The variable domain in full, with the rest retrieved from reference TRBV7-2 and TRBJ2-1, is GAGVSQSPSNKVTEKGKDVELRCDPISGHTALYWYRQSLGQGLEFLIYFQGNSAPDKSGLPSDRFSAERTGGSVSTLTIQRTQQEDSAVYLCPSSFAGGTYNEQFFGPGTRLTVL.

This clonotype was seen at least ten times. The chain uses TRBV7-9 and TRBJ1-4; D gene uncertain. Germline V gene lookup returns CDR1 SEHNR and CDR2 FQNEAQ (reference sequence). Trimming pared 5 bases from V and 8 bases from J, leaving 12 bases between. The CDR3 consists of 13 residues. CDR3 coding DNA: TGTGCCAGCAGCCGACCAATAGGGGAAAAACTGTTTTTT. This translates into CASSRPIGEKLFF.

This clonotype was seen ten or more times. The V and J genes are TRBV12-3 or TRBV12-4 and TRBJ1-2, with TRBD1 matching 8 bases. The CDR3 loop spans 18 amino acids. V lost 1 base, J lost 7 bases, and 17 bases stayed unmatched. The CDR3 coding sequence is TGTGCCAGCAGTTTAGATTTAGGGTTGGGGACAGGAAAAGGTGGCTACACCTTC. This encodes CASSLDLGLGTGKGGYTF.

This clonotype appeared many times. The gene calls are TRBV28 and TRBJ1-1, with 7 bases identical to TRBD1. Germline CDR1 is MDHEN and CDR2 is SYDVKM. J lost 2 bases, V lost 7 bases, and 4 bases had no gene match. CDR3 length equals 13 residues. The CDR3 DNA reads TGTGCCAGCATAAGAGGGGGCAACACTGAAGCTTTCTTT. Its protein product is CASIRGGNTEAFF. Full variable domain (rest looked up from reference TRBV28 and TRBJ1-1): DVKVTQSSRYLVKRTGEKVFLECVQDMDHENMFWYRQDPGLGLRLIYFSYDVKMKEKGDIPEGYSVSREKKERFSLILESASTNQTSMYLCASIRGGNTEAFFGQGTRLTVV.

This sequence joins TRBV12-3 or TRBV12-4 and TRBJ2-7, with D maybe TRBD2 (6 bases). This CDR3 contains 17 residues. V lost 5 bases and J lost 0, with 20 bases in between. CDR3 sequence (DNA): TGTGCCAGCAGTCTGAAGGTAGCGGAGGGCAGCTCCTACGAGCAGTACTTC. Residues: CASSLKVAEGSSYEQYF.

The chain recombines TRBV6-5 with TRBJ2-1; D assignment may be TRBD1 or TRBD2 (6 bases each). This CDR3 has 13 amino acids. V lost 0 bases, J lost 10 bases, and 10 bases lay in between. In germline, CDR1 is MNHEY, CDR2 SVGAGI. The CDR3 DNA follows: TGTGCCAGCAGTTACTCGGAGGGGGTCGAGCAGTTCTTC. It encodes CASSYSEGVEQFF.

Many counts were recorded for this clonotype. The chain links TRBV28 to TRBJ2-3; D is uncertain. The length of the CDR3 is 14 residues. Trimming took 5 bases from V and 0 from J, leaving 9 bases between them. Looked up from germline, CDR1 is MDHEN and CDR2 is SYDVKM. The CDR3 region has the DNA TGTGCCAGCAGTCAGGACCCTAGCACAGATACGCAGTATTTT. Its protein is CASSQDPSTDTQYF.

This clonotype was recorded many times. V and J are TRBV7-6 and TRBJ2-7, with D tentatively TRBD1 (6 bases). The CDR3 is made up of 14 amino acids. CDR1 is SGHVS, CDR2 FNYEAQ, per germline. Deletions cut 5 bases from V and 3 bases from J, with 14 bases between. The CDR3 loop reads CASSATGTVYEQYF. The CDR3 coding sequence is TGTGCCAGCAGCGCCACAGGGACGGTCTACGAGCAGTACTTC.